A selection of T cell receptor beta chains follows, all from one sample in a study of control samples from healthy donors and cancer patients. Some clones are missing from TCRdb's copy, which holds only in-frame ones; the method was immunoSEQ multiplex PCR. The table lists about 150,000 clones, around 96% of them singletons. The specimen was blood. The receptors were sampled from a woman in her 40s in good health. The CDR3 runs from the conserved cysteine through the conserved F or W. The D gene is left open where the match is weak. Not all rows give a size; the values are once, few, many and, for expanded clones, a class.

>13|TRBJ1-2|.|.|TRBV4-1
TGCGCCAGCAGCCAAGATCAGGGGCGAGGCTACACCTTC
CASSQDQGRGYTF
>13|TRBJ2-3|.|once|TRBV18
TGTGCCAGCTCTCGAGGGGAAACAGATACGCAGTATTTT
CASSRGETDTQYF
>14|TRBJ1-2|TRBD1|.|TRBV7-2
TGTGCCAGCAGCTCAAGACAGGGCCCCTATGGCTACACCTTC
CASSSRQGPYGYTF
>15|TRBJ2-7|.|once|TRBV6-5
TGTGCCAGCAGCGGGGCGGGACAAAGCTCCTACGAGCAGTACTTC
CASSGAGQSSYEQYF
>13|TRBJ1-2|.|.|TRBV7-9
TGTGCCAGCAGCTTAGCAGGGCCCGAGGGCTACACCTTC
CASSLAGPEGYTF
>14|TRBJ2-7|TRBD2|.|TRBV11-3
TGTGCCAGCAGCCTCGGACTAGGAGGTCACGAGCAGTACTTC
CASSLGLGGHEQYF
>19|TRBJ2-7|.|.|TRBV7-2
TGTGCCAGCAGCTTGGGCCACAGGGTCTCCCCCCGGGCCCGCTACGAGCAGTACTTC
CASSLGHRVSPRARYEQYF
>12|TRBJ1-1|.|.|TRBV27
TGTGCCAGCACCGGTTGGGGGGGGCAGGCTTTCTTT
CASTGWGGQAFF
>14|TRBJ1-1|.|.|TRBV3-1/TRBV3-2
TGTGCCAGCGGGTCGGTCAGGGAAGGGGGTGAAGCTTTCTTT
CASGSVREGGEAFF
>19|TRBJ2-7|TRBD2|once|TRBV6-1
TGTGCCAGCAGCGAAAGGGTCGGGGGGGGCCCCCGACTATCCTACGAGCAGTACTTC
CASSERVGGGPRLSYEQYF
>13|TRBJ2-1|.|.|TRBV6-5
TGTGCCAGCAGTTACTCTGTACTAAATGAGCAGTTCTTC
CASSYSVLNEQFF
>13|TRBJ2-7|.|few|TRBV10-3
TGTGCCATCAGTGCCATCAGCTCCTACGAGCAGTACTTC
CAISAISSYEQYF
>15|TRBJ1-1|TRBD1|.|TRBV5-1
TGCGCCAGCAGCGCTTCGACAGGGGGGAACACTGAAGCTTTCTTT
CASSASTGGNTEAFF
>13|TRBJ1-6|TRBD1|.|TRBV6-5
TGTGCCAGCAGAGCGACAGGGAATTCACCCCTCCACTTT
CASRATGNSPLHF
>14|TRBJ1-2|TRBD1|.|TRBV5-4
TGTGCCAGCAGGGCTGGACAGGGGGCTGGAGGCTACACCTTC
CASRAGQGAGGYTF
>15|TRBJ1-2|TRBD1|once|TRBV9
TGTGCCAGCAGCGCTCGGGACAGGGGCGGCTATGGCTACACCTTC
CASSARDRGGYGYTF
>15|TRBJ2-1|.|.|TRBV2
TGTGCCAGCAGCCCCGGGACGCCTGGGCACAATGAGCAGTTCTTC
CASSPGTPGHNEQFF
>14|TRBJ1-6|.|.|TRBV9
TGTGCCAGCAGCGTAGTGGCGGATAATTCACCCCTCCACTTT
CASSVVADNSPLHF
>11|TRBJ1-3|.|once|TRBV19
TGTGCCGCGAGCTTAGATTCCACCATATATTTT
CAASLDSTIYF
>15|TRBJ1-4|.|.|TRBV13
TGTGCCAGCAGCACGAATCGACAGGCGGATGAAAAACTGTTTTTT
CASSTNRQADEKLFF
>16|TRBJ2-3|TRBD2|once|TRBV12-5
TGTGCTAGTGGTTTTAGTAGCGGGGGGGCCATAGATACGCAGTATTTT
CASGFSSGGAIDTQYF
>14|TRBJ1-5|TRBD1|.|TRBV6-5
TGTGCCAGCAGGGGGACAGGGGCAAATCAGCCCCAGCATTTT
CASRGTGANQPQHF
>16|TRBJ1-3|TRBD1|once|TRBV11-2
TGTGCCAGCAGCTTTTTGACAGGGACTATTGGAAACACCATATATTTT
CASSFLTGTIGNTIYF
>18|TRBJ1-1|TRBD1|.|TRBV4-3
TGCGCCAGCAGCCAACGACTTCCGGGACAGGGCTTGAACACTGAAGCTTTCTTT
CASSQRLPGQGLNTEAFF
>16|TRBJ1-2|.|.|TRBV4-2
TGTGCCAGCAGCCAAGAACGGGGCAGAGGAAACTATGGCTACACCTTC
CASSQERGRGNYGYTF
>14|TRBJ1-3|.|.|TRBV9
TGTGCCAGCAGCGTGGGCCATTCTGGAAACACCATATATTTT
CASSVGHSGNTIYF
>13|TRBJ1-2|TRBD1|.|TRBV27
TGTGCCAGCAGTTCAGGACAGGGATATGGCTACACCTTC
CASSSGQGYGYTF
>15|TRBJ1-2|.|.|TRBV7-2
TGTGCCAGCAGCCAAGGTTCAGGGGCTAACTATGGCTACACCTTC
CASSQGSGANYGYTF
>14|TRBJ1-5|.|once|TRBV27
TGTGCCAGCAGTTTACAGTATAGCAATCAGCCCCAGCATTTT
CASSLQYSNQPQHF
>14|TRBJ1-5|TRBD1|.|TRBV7-8
TGTGCCAGCAGCTTTGACAGGGCAAATCAGCCCCAGCATTTT
CASSFDRANQPQHF
>11|TRBJ1-2|.|.|TRBV7-9
TGTGCCAGCAGCCCAGGGAGGGGCCACACCTTC
CASSPGRGHTF
>15|TRBJ1-4|.|once|TRBV7-2
TGTGCCAGCAGCTTATCGGGTGGGGCTAATGAAAAACTGTTTTTT
CASSLSGGANEKLFF
>13|TRBJ1-1|.|.|TRBV4-3
TGCGCCAGCAGCCGGGTCAAGAACACTGAAGCTTTCTTT
CASSRVKNTEAFF
>18|TRBJ1-1|.|.|TRBV11-3
TGTGCCAGCAGCATAGGGGAGGGCGCCACTGGCCCGAACACTGAAGCTTTCTTT
CASSIGEGATGPNTEAFF
>19|TRBJ1-3|TRBD1|.|TRBV5-5
TGTGCCAGCAGCTTAAGTGGGACAGGATCCCCGCCGGGGGGAAACACCATATATTTT
CASSLSGTGSPPGGNTIYF
>13|TRBJ1-6|TRBD1|.|TRBV12-3/TRBV12-4
TGTGCCAGCAGCGACAGGGATAATTCACCCCTCCACTTT
CASSDRDNSPLHF
>12|TRBJ1-2|.|once|TRBV12-3/TRBV12-4
TGTGCCAGCAGTACTCAGGGTAATGGCTACACCTTC
CASSTQGNGYTF
>14|TRBJ1-2|.|once|TRBV10-3
TGTGCCATCAGTGAACAGGGCTCCAACTATGGCTACACCTTC
CAISEQGSNYGYTF
>17|TRBJ1-5|.|.|TRBV5-8
TGTGCCAGCAGCTTGGTCTGGAGTAGCCTTGCAGCTCAGCCCCAGCATTTT
CASSLVWSSLAAQPQHF
>13|TRBJ1-1|.|.|TRBV5-1
TGCGCCAGCAGGCTAGGGTTGAACACTGAAGCTTTCTTT
CASRLGLNTEAFF
>15|TRBJ1-5|.|.|TRBV7-2
TGTGCCAGCAGCTCAGTAAGGGGGGGGAGTCAGCCCCAGCATTTT
CASSSVRGGSQPQHF
>13|TRBJ1-1|.|.|TRBV2
TGTGCCAGCAGCGCCGACCCCCTGACTGAAGCTTTCTTT
CASSADPLTEAFF
>13|TRBJ2-2|.|.|TRBV12-3/TRBV12-4
TGTGCCACCAACGCTGTTCGGACCGGGGAGCTGTTTTTT
CATNAVRTGELFF
>15|TRBJ2-7|TRBD2|.|TRBV5-4
TGTGCCAGCAGCTCGGGACTAGCGGATTCCTACGAGCAGTACTTC
CASSSGLADSYEQYF